This T cell receptor beta chain came from a study of shared clonotypes between healthy human individuals. Across the study: Per donor, three plates held CD4 naive cells, three held CD4 memory, two held CD8 naive and one held CD8 memory.

Broader study findings: Among non-shared clonotypes, generation probabilities were lower than among those shared by all four donors. As a rule, naive subsets had a larger estimated richness than memory subsets.

Concerning this clone: Antigen specificity is unknown.

Naive CD8 cells, CD45RO-negative and positively selected for CCR7, excluded terminally differentiated effector memory CD45RA+ cells. The CDR3 totals 15 residues. The trim removed 5 bases at V and 4 bases at J, leaving 8 bases unmatched. Germline V CDR1 and CDR2: SQVTM, ANQGSEA. Per the authors' pipeline: ImmunoSEQ junction-only sequences lacked quality scores, so their filtering differed. Repertoires were generated with immunoSEQ multiplex PCR, while TCRdb's copy carries only in-frame clones and drops some. V and J calls and clone size are as listed in that table; D and trimming were resolved from the DNA. This table holds 1.5 million to 2.5 million clones, roughly 95% found once.

V is TRBV29-1 and J is TRBJ2-1; 10 bases map to TRBD2. This TCR came from a man in his late teens or twenties in good health. The sample comprised naive CD8+ T cells sorted from blood. CDR3 residues: CSVSPAGGRYNEQFF. CDR3 bases: TGCAGCGTTTCCCCAGCGGGAGGGCGATACAATGAGCAGTTCTTC.